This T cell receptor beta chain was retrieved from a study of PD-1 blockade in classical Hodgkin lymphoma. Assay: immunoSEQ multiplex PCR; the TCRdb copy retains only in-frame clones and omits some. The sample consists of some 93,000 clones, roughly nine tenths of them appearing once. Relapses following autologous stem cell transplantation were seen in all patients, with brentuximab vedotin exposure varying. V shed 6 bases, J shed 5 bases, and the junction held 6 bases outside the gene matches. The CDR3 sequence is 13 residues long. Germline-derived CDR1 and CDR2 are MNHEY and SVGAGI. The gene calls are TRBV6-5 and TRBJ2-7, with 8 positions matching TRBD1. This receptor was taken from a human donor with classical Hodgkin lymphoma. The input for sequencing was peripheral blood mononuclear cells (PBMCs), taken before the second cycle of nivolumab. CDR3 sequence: CASSLQGGHEQYF. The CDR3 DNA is TGTGCCAGCAGCTTACAGGGGGGCCACGAGCAGTACTTC.